This TCR beta chain was recovered during a study of T cell repertoires in cytomegalovirus infection. Study at large: Indicated by public TCR beta signatures were CMV infection and matching HLA type.

Study-wide results and limits: Adding up the frequency of public TCR beta families identified people who carried CMV plus the relevant HLA.

Trimming left V 1 base short and J 12 bases short, with 12 bases between. The germline gives CDR1 SGHTA, CDR2 FQGNSA. CDR3 length: 12 residues. Details on this clonotype: Its antigen is still unknown.

In TCRdb, the reads were re-called with MiXCR into one record per CDR3 protein. The table has 150,000 to 200,000 distinct CDR3 sequences, roughly 30% seen once; the top ten hold approximately 31%. The chain links TRBV7-2 to TRBJ1-1; D is unresolved. The sequenced sample was PBMCs. This receptor was obtained from a human donor in good health (CMV status not recorded). Some clones in this sample may be carry-over from other donors' samples. The DNA for the CDR3 is TGTGCCAGCAGCTTAGGGGCCACGACACCTTTCTTT. It specifies CASSLGATTPFF.